Listed here is a single T cell receptor beta chain. The antigen it recognizes is unknown. No qualities accompany the bases; no much larger clone lies one base away. V is trimmed back by 4 bases and J by 4 bases, and the junction contains 7 bases that no gene match accounts for. For CDR1 and CDR2, the germline V gene lists SGDLS and YYNGEE. Spanning cysteine to phenylalanine, the CDR3 consists of 16 amino acids. Only CDR3 DNA remains: 48 bases, in frame from the first base. The method behind the library was 5' RACE. Sequencing was performed on a NextSeq 500. To correct for sequencing error and PCR bias, the TCR library protocol tagged individual cDNA molecules with unique molecular identifiers. Both TCR alpha and beta chains were sequenced, and tight co-correlation was observed between alpha and beta sequence abundances in each sample. For the original study's pipeline: Decombinator V4 was used to annotate TCR sequences for V gene, J gene and CDR3. Expanded TCRs were defined as changing significantly between any two time points under a Poisson model with p below 0.0001. TCR abundances were normalised to the total number of TCRs sequenced per sample and were expressed as counts per million. TRAV1-2 paired with TRAJ12, TRAJ20 or TRAJ33 defined MAIT TCRs, while TRAV10 paired with TRAJ18 defined iNKT TCRs. VDJdb, accessed 1 November 2021, was searched for CMV, EBV and SARS-CoV-2 annotated TCRs, excluding TCRs annotated for multiple antigens. TCRdb redid the processing of the public reads, applying fastp at Q25 and MiXCR, and retained in-frame beta chains. Identical CDR3 protein sequences are pooled into one entry, listed with their most common genes and DNA. These V and J calls rely on TCRdb rather than the paper's analysis. This sample lists 80,000 to 95,000 distinct CDR3 sequences; 15% to 20% were detected once. The ten largest account for approximately 5.1% of the sample.

The data were taken from a study of early T cells in non-severe SARS-CoV-2 infection (dated by TCRdb to the early 2020s). Looking at the study overall: TCR sequencing used bulk RNA from unsorted whole blood, so alpha and beta chains could not be paired.

Set within a cohort of healthcare workers in London, UK, this nested case-control study involved weekly PCR testing of nasopharyngeal swabs along with blood sampling. Healthcare workers were recruited during the week of the UK lockdown, between 23 and 31 March 2020, and followed weekly for up to roughly 16 weeks. Beyond this particular receptor, the publication reports: VDJdb matching was skewed toward anti-spike CD8 responses and likely underestimated virus-specific expansions by missing private and CD4 specificities.

The sequences come from whole blood, collected at baseline. Rearrangement joined TRBV9 to TRBJ2-5, and 13 junctional nucleotides match TRBD2. The sequence was obtained from an adult who was a healthcare worker with PCR-confirmed SARS-CoV-2 infection or an uninfected control (not recorded which). The encoded CDR3 is CASSPGLAGVLETQYF. DNA sequence: TGTGCCAGCAGCCCAGGACTAGCGGGAGTATTAGAGACCCAGTACTTC.